The present entry profiles one T cell receptor (beta chain) with its context. Its specific antigen is unknown. Base qualities were left out, and no much larger clone turns up one base away. The library was generated by the immunoSEQ multiplex PCR assay. The hsTCRB Kit was used according to the manufacturer's protocol to amplify rearranged TCR beta chain sequences. An Illumina MiSeq was used to sequence the TCRB libraries. The authors processed their data as follows. The kit vendor's proprietary platform handled demultiplexing, trimming and gene mapping. The immuneACCESS repertoire file appears here via TCRdb, limited to in-frame rearrangements. These files lack a portion of the clones; in checked studies, under half of the deficit traces to unresolved V genes, and the cause of the others is not known. V, J and clone size were drawn from that table, and D and trimming were deduced from the DNA. This sample is represented by over 50,000 clones; 75% to 85% of them were singletons. The leading ten clones occupy 3% to 3.5% of the sample.

The time point label, as the study defines it: week 5, during vaccination. Each vaccine dose was 300 ug of a 20-mer mutant IDH1 peptide in Montanide, given subcutaneously with topical imiquimod. Newly diagnosed WHO grade 3 or 4 IDH1-mutant astrocytomas showing loss of nuclear ATRX were present in the donors. The samples were drawn from NOA16, a multicentre, single-arm, open-label phase I trial in Germany that tested a mutant IDH1 peptide vaccine in humans for the first time. The DNeasy Blood and Tissue Kit was used to extract genomic DNA from EDTA blood for TCRB sequencing. Trimming takes 3 bases off V and 1 base off J; junction bases not matched to a gene: 7. Taken from cysteine to phenylalanine, the CDR3 has 17 residues. Only the CDR3 portion is preserved as DNA: 51 bases, with reading frame beginning at the first base. The germline V gene (reference sequence) gives CDR1 as SGHNT and CDR2 as YYREEE.

The sample belongs to a study of a mutant IDH1 vaccine in newly diagnosed glioma (dated by TCRdb to about 2021). In the study overall: Across visits V03 through V10, patients got a total of eight vaccinations, given in weeks 1, 3, 5, 7, 11, 15, 19 and 23. In the chemotherapy-containing groups, vaccination started alongside temozolomide cycles, whereas in patients who had radiotherapy alone it started 4-6 weeks after radiotherapy. Of the roughly 34 treated patients, approximately 62% were male and approximately 40% were female, and a mean age of approximately 40 years was recorded. Prior to enrollment, patients had been given standard therapy consisting of radiotherapy alone, temozolomide alone, or radiochemotherapy with temozolomide, with the combination given to most patients. Six visits were used for peripheral blood collection: V03 (baseline), V05, V07, V10, V12 and V13. Longitudinal TCRB deep sequencing was performed for 20 to 30 treated patients wherever samples were available for exploratory analyses. Study-level results and caveats: Availability determined which PBMC samples were chosen for TCRB deep sequencing. Across multiple MHC alleles, vaccine-induced immune responses were seen in 90% to 95% of patients. It was noted by the authors that analyses of patient blood samples could not be reproduced owing to sample limitations. Pseudoprogression seemed to be unrelated to changes in the top peripheral T cell clonotypes found by TCRB sequencing.

This clonotype originated in a man younger than 40 with glioma. The sample consisted of PBMCs, taken from a glioma patient whose treatment included an IDH1 peptide vaccine. This receptor chain uses TRBV5-4 and TRBJ2-6; TRBD1 agrees with 7 junctional bases. The CDR3 is CASSSRDSSSGANVLTF. The sequenced DNA is TGTGCCAGCAGCTCCCGGGACAGCTCATCTGGGGCCAACGTCCTGACTTTC.